These 20 T cell receptor beta chains share one sample of origin, sequenced in a study of spatial heterogeneity in lung cancer (dated by TCRdb to about 2019). Libraries were built with 5' RACE. Data came from a NextSeq 500. The public reads were reprocessed in TCRdb via fastp at Q25 and MiXCR, keeping in-frame beta chains. Identical CDR3 proteins give one entry, which carries the most common genes and DNA. This sample comprises about 2,100 distinct CDR3 sequences, 7.2% of them detected only once. The leading ten clones occupy 11% of the sample. According to the study, the label for this sample's time point signals: sample taken at primary tumor resection. This sample comprised normal lung tissue next to the tumor, obtained at surgery. Receptors originate from a female donor with early-stage non-small cell lung cancer.

By share, this clonotype counts as medium-sized. This rearrangement joins TRBV9 to TRBJ2-5; TRBD2 matches at 11 bases. The CDR3 loop spans 15 amino acids. Germline CDR1 is SGDLS and CDR2 is YYNGEE. Trimming at V came to 5 bases and at J to 0 bases, leaving 3 bases not matched to a gene. CDR3 DNA sequence: TGTGCCAGCAGTCTAGCGGGGGGCTACCAAGAGACCCAGTACTTC. Protein sequence: CASSLAGGYQETQYF.

This clonotype is categorized as medium-sized. The chain carries TRBV7-2 and TRBJ1-1; 10 bases are a match to TRBD1. The ends lost 6 bases at V and 4 bases at J; junction bases unmatched: 5. The CDR3 loop spans 14 amino acids. Germline CDR1 reads SGHTA; CDR2 reads FQGNSA. CDR3: CASSRDRGGTEAFF. CDR3 bases: TGTGCCAGCAGTCGGGACAGGGGAGGCACTGAAGCTTTCTTT.

In this sample, this clonotype is medium-sized. This rearrangement joins TRBV12-3 or TRBV12-4 to TRBJ1-1, with D unclear. CDR3 length equals 12 residues. The V and J ends lost 1 base and 6 bases respectively, with 6 bases between them. The CDR3 nucleotides are TGTGCCAGCAGTTTAGAAGGTGCTGAAGCTTTCTTT. Its translation: CASSLEGAEAFF.

This clonotype is medium-sized (0.01 to 0.1%) by share. The chain combines TRBV27 with TRBJ1-5; the D is unclear. In germline, CDR1 is MNHEY, CDR2 SMNVEV (reference sequence). The CDR3 consists of 14 residues. The V gene lost 5 bases and the J gene lost 0 bases, with 8 bases spanning the gap. CDR3 residues: CASSHRDSNQPQHF. The CDR3 nucleotides are TGTGCCAGCAGTCATCGGGATAGCAATCAGCCCCAGCATTTT.

This clonotype was seen once. This sequence joins TRBV29-1 and TRBJ1-2; D not certain. This CDR3 contains 13 residues. Germline CDR1 and CDR2: SQVTM and ANQGSEA. Trimming pared 4 bases from V and 4 bases from J, leaving 13 bases between. The CDR3, as DNA: TGCAGCGTTGGGATGGCAGGTCGCTATGGCTACACCTTC. Its protein is CSVGMAGRYGYTF.

By sample share, this clonotype is medium-sized (0.01 to 0.1%). This sequence joins TRBV4-2 and TRBJ1-2; D is uncertain. Germline loops: CDR1 LGHNA, CDR2 YNFKEQ. The CDR3 has 15 residues. The V gene lost 0 bases and the J gene lost 5 bases, with 13 bases spanning the gap. This CDR3 is CASSQEQPEAYGYTF. CDR3 in DNA: TGTGCCAGCAGCCAAGAACAACCGGAGGCTTATGGCTACACCTTC.

Within the sample, this clonotype is medium-sized (0.01 to 0.1%). The rearrangement uses TRBV3-1 and TRBJ2-7; D is ambiguous. The CDR3 consists of 14 residues. Trimming stripped 0 bases from V and 1 base from J, with 7 bases between. Per germline, CDR1 LGHDT and CDR2 YNNKEL (reference sequence). CDR3 coding DNA: TGTGCCAGCAGCCAAGAGTATATTTCCTACGAGCAGTACTTC. As protein: CASSQEYISYEQYF.

A few counts support this clonotype. The chain has TRBV5-4 and TRBJ2-7; possibly TRBD2 for D (5 bases). CDR1 and CDR2 (germline): SGHNT, YYREEE (reference sequence). The germline V and J ends were trimmed by 4 bases and 6 bases, with 17 bases remaining between them. This CDR3 has 14 amino acids. CDR3 bases: TGTGCCAGCAGCAATTGGGTTGCTCGGGGCGAGCAGTACTTC. This translates into CASSNWVARGEQYF. The whole variable domain, remainder taken from reference TRBV5-4 and TRBJ2-7, is ETGVTQSPTHLIKTRGQQVTLRCSSQSGHNTVSWYQQALGQGPQFIFQYYREEENGRGNFPPRFSGLQFPNYSSELNVNALELDDSALYLCASSNWVARGEQYFGPGTRLTVT.

In its sample, this clonotype is medium-sized. This sequence joins TRBV7-6 and TRBJ2-7; the match to TRBD2 covers 12 bases. Germline CDR1 SGHVS, CDR2 FNYEAQ. The CDR3 totals 16 residues. V lost 2 bases to trimming and J lost 7 bases; unmatched junction nucleotides: 9. The CDR3 DNA reads TGTGCCAGCAGCTTACGGCCTGCTAGCGGGAGGGATGAGCAGTACTTC. Amino acid sequence: CASSLRPASGRDEQYF.

This clonotype was observed a handful of times. This chain joins TRBV29-1 and TRBJ2-4; 11 bases fit TRBD2. Germline V gives CDR1 SQVTM, CDR2 ANQGSEA. The CDR3 sequence is 12 residues long. Trimming removed 6 bases from V and 6 bases from J; junction bases left unmatched: 1. The CDR3 spells CSVTSGGNIQYF. DNA for the CDR3: TGCAGCGTAACTAGCGGGGGAAACATTCAGTACTTC.

Details on this clonotype: A much larger clone lies one base from this, so it may be a read error. The V and J genes are TRBV29-1 and TRBJ1-1, with D perhaps TRBD1 (5 bases). CDR1 and CDR2 (germline): SQVTM, ANQGSEA. This CDR3 spans 15 amino acids. V lost 6 bases, J lost 4 bases, and 21 bases lay in between. The CDR3 sequence: CSVRPTCGRGTEAFF. In DNA, the CDR3 is TGCAGCGTCCGACCCACCTGCGGTAGGGGCACTGAAGCTTTCTTT. Variable domain in full (rest from reference TRBV29-1 and TRBJ1-1): SAVISQKPSRDICQRGTSLTIQCQVDSQVTMMFWYRQQPGQSLTLIATANQGSEATYESGFVIDKFPISRPNLTFSTLTVSNMSPEDSSIYLCSVRPTCGRGTEAFFGQGTRLTVV.

This chain links TRBV30 with TRBJ2-5, with TRBD1 matching over 8 bases. Germline loops: CDR1 GTSNPN, CDR2 SVGIG (reference sequence). The ends lost 1 base at V and 6 bases at J; junction bases unmatched: 4. The CDR3 consists of 13 residues. The CDR3, as DNA: TGTGCCTGGAGTGGACAGGGGATGAAGACCCAGTACTTC. Its protein product is CAWSGQGMKTQYF. Full variable domain (rest looked up from reference TRBV30 and TRBJ2-5): SQTIHQWPATLVQPVGSPLSLECTVEGTSNPNLYWYRQAAGRGLQLLFYSVGIGQISSEVPQNLSASRPQDRQFILSSKKLLLSDSGFYLCAWSGQGMKTQYFGPGTRLLVL.

This clonotype appeared a few times. The J gene is TRBJ2-5, the V gene TRBV20-1, with D possibly matching TRBD2 (6 bases). The CDR3 contains 10 residues. Looked up from germline, CDR1 is DFQATT and CDR2 is SNEGSKA (reference sequence). The ends were cut back, 7 bases at V and 3 bases at J, with 6 bases in the middle. CDR3 region: CSGEEETQYF. The CDR3 DNA reads as TGCAGTGGGGAGGAAGAGACCCAGTACTTC.

This clonotype counts as medium-sized. The rearrangement joins TRBV28 to TRBJ2-1, with 10 bases aligning to TRBD2. The length of the CDR3 is 15 residues. Germline V CDR1 and CDR2: MDHEN, SYDVKM. V lost 6 bases and J lost 9; bases outside the gene matches: 11. CDR3 protein: CASSPSSGRGFEQFF. In DNA form, the CDR3 reads TGTGCCAGCAGCCCATCTAGCGGGAGAGGTTTTGAGCAGTTCTTC. Full variable domain (missing parts from reference TRBV28 and TRBJ2-1): DVKVTQSSRYLVKRTGEKVFLECVQDMDHENMFWYRQDPGLGLRLIYFSYDVKMKEKGDIPEGYSVSREKKERFSLILESASTNQTSMYLCASSPSSGRGFEQFFGPGTRLTVL.

This clonotype is termed medium-sized. The V gene is TRBV7-3, the J gene TRBJ1-2; 10 nucleotides match TRBD1. Germline CDR1 reads SGHTA; CDR2 reads FQGTGA. The CDR3 length is 15 residues. Germline trimming cut 4 bases from V and 8 bases from J; bases unmatched to any gene: 10. CDR3 DNA sequence: TGTGCCAGCAGCTACGCTGGGACAGGGGATGGGGGCTACACCTTC. Translation gives CASSYAGTGDGGYTF.

This clonotype is labeled medium-sized (0.01 to 0.1%). V and J are TRBV19 and TRBJ2-3, with TRBD1 identical over 10 bases. CDR3 size: 13 residues. CDR1 and CDR2 (germline): LNHDA, SQIVND (reference sequence). With V trimmed by 9 bases and J by 5 bases, 5 bases remained unmatched. The CDR3 spells CASRTGGGDTQYF. In DNA, the CDR3 is TGTGCCAGCAGGACAGGGGGGGGAGATACGCAGTATTTT.

This clonotype is classed as medium-sized. The chain has TRBV2 and TRBJ1-2, with unresolved D. Trimming took off 2 bases at V and 5 bases at J, with 18 bases between the two ends. Germline V lookup: CDR1 SNHLY, CDR2 FYNNEI. CDR3 length equals 16 residues. The CDR3 loop is CASSESPKKGWYGYTF. In DNA form, the CDR3 reads TGTGCCAGCAGTGAATCTCCGAAGAAAGGATGGTATGGCTACACCTTC.

This clonotype has ten or more counts. The chain couples TRBV7-9 to TRBJ2-4; no clear D gene. This CDR3 comprises 11 residues. Germline loops: CDR1 SEHNR, CDR2 FQNEAQ (reference sequence). Trimming shortened V by 5 bases and J by 9 bases, and 8 bases separated the two germline ends. The CDR3, as DNA: TGTGCCAGCAGCCCCACCACCATTCAGTACTTC. As protein: CASSPTTIQYF.

By sample share, this clonotype is medium-sized (0.01 to 0.1%). This chain links TRBV19 with TRBJ2-3; 13 bases match TRBD2. Germline values: CDR1 LNHDA, CDR2 SQIVND (reference sequence). J was trimmed by 6 bases and V by 5 bases; bases with no gene match: 5. The CDR3 totals 15 residues. DNA of the CDR3: TGTGCCAGTAGTCCGACTAGCGGGGGGCCGGATACGCAGTATTTT. It encodes CASSPTSGGPDTQYF. Complete variable domain (other parts from reference TRBV19 and TRBJ2-3): DGGITQSPKYLFRKEGQNVTLSCEQNLNHDAMYWYRQDPGQGLRLIYYSQIVNDFQKGDIAEGYSVSREKKESFPLTVTSAQKNPTAFYLCASSPTSGGPDTQYFGPGTRLTVL.

Judged by abundance, this clonotype is medium-sized. This rearrangement joins TRBV7-2 to TRBJ2-7; D is unclear. The germline gives CDR1 SGHTA, CDR2 FQGNSA. CDR3 length: 12 amino acids. V shed 2 bases and J shed 2 bases, with 4 bases lying between them. CDR3 protein: CASSLNPYEQYF. The CDR3 region has the DNA TGTGCCAGCAGCTTAAATCCCTACGAGCAGTACTTC.